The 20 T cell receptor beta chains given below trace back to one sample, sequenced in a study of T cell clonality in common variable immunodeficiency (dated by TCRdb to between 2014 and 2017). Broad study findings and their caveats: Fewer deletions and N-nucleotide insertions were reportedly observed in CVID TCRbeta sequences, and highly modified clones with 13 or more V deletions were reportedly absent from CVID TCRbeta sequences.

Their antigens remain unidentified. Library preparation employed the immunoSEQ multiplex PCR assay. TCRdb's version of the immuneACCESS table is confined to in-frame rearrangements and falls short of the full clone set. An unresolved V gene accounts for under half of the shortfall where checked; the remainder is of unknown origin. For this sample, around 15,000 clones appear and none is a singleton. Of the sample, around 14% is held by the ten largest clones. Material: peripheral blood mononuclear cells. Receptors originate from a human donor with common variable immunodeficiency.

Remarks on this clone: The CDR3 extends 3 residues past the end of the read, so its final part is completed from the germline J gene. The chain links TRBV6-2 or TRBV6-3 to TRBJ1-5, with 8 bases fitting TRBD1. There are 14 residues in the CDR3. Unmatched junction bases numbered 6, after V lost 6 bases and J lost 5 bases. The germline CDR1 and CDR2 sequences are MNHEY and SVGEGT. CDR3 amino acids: CASRTGESHQPQHF. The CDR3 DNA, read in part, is TGTGCCAGCAGGACAGGGGAGTCTCATCAGCCC.

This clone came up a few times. This chain's CDR3 is CASSERTIYNSPLHF. The sequenced CDR3 bases are TGTGCCAGCAGTGAAAGGACAATCTATAATTCACCC. This chain uses TRBV2 with TRBJ1-6, with D maybe TRBD1 (5 bases). Sequencing ends 3 residues short of the CDR3 end; the germline J gene provides the rest. Per the germline V gene, CDR1 is SNHLY and CDR2 is FYNNEI. The CDR3 sequence is 15 residues long. The V end was cut by 2 bases, the J end by 3 bases, with 8 bases between.

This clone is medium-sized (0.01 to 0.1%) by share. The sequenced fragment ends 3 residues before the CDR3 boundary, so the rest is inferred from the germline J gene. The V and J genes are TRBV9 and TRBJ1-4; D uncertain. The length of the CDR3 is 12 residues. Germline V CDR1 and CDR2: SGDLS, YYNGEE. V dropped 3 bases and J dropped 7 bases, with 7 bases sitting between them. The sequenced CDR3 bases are TGTGCCAGCAGCGACTCGAGTGAAAAA. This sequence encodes CASSDSSEK. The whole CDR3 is CASSDSSEKLFF. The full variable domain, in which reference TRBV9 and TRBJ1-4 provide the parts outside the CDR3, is DSGVTQTPKHLITATGQRVTLRCSPRSGDLSVYWYQQSLDQGLQFLIQYYNGEERAKGNILERFSAQQFPDLHSELNLSSLELGDSALYFCASSDSSEKLFFGSGTQLSVL.

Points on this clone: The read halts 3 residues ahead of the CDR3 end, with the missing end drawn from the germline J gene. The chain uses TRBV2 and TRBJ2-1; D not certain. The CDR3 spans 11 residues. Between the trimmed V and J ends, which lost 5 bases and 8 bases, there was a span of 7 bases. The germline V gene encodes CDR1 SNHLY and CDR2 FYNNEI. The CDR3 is CASSQRDEQFF. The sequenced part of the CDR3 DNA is TGTGCCAGCAGTCAAAGGGATGAG.

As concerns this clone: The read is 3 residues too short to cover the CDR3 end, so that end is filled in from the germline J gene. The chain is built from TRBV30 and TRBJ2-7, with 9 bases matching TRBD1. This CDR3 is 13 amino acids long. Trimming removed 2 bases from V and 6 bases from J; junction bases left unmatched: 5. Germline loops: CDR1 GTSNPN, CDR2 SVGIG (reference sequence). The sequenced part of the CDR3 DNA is TGTGCCTGGAGTAGGGGACAGGGTGGCGAG. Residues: CAWSRGQGGE. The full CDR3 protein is CAWSRGQGGEQYF. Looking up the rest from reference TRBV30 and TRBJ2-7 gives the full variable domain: SQTIHQWPATLVQPVGSPLSLECTVEGTSNPNLYWYRQAAGRGLQLLFYSVGIGQISSEVPQNLSASRPQDRQFILSSKKLLLSDSGFYLCAWSRGQGGEQYFGPGTRLTVT.

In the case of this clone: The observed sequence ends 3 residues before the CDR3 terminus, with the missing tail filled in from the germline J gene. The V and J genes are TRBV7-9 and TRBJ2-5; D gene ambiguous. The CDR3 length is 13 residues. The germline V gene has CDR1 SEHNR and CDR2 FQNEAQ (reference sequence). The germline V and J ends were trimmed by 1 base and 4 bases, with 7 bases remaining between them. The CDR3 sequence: CASSLDTGETQYF. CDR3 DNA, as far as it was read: TGTGCCAGCAGCTTAGATACGGGAGAGACC.

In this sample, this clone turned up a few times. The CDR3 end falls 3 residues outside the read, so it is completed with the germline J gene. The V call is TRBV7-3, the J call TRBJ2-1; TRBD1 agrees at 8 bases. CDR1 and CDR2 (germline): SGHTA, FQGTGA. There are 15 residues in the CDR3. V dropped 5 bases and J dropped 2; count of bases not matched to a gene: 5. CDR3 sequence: CASSMDRDPYNEQFF. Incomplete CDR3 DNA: TGTGCCAGCAGCATGGACAGGGACCCCTACAATGAG. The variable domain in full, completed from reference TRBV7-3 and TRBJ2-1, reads GAGVSQTPSNKVTEKGKYVELRCDPISGHTALYWYRQSLGQGPEFLIYFQGTGAADDSGLPNDRFFAVRPEGSVSTLKIQRTERGDSAVYLCASSMDRDPYNEQFFGPGTRLTVL.

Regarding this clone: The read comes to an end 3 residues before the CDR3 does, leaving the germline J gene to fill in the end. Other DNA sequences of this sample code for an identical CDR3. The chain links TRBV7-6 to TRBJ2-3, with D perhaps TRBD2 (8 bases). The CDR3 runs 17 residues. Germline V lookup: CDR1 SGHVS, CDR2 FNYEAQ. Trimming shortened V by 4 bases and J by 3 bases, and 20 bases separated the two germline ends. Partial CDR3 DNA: TGTGCCAGCAGCTATGACCTAGGGGGCGGGGGGACAGATACG. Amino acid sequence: CASSYDLGGGGTDT. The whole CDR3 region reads CASSYDLGGGGTDTQYF.

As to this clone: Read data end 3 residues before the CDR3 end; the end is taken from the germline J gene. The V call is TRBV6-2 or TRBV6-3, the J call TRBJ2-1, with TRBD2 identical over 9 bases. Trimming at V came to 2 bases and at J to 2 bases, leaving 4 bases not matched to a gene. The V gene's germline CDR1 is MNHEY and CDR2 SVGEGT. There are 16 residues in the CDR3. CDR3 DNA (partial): TGTGCCAGCAGTTACCAGGGACTAGCCCCCTACAATGAG. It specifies CASSYQGLAPYNE. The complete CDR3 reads CASSYQGLAPYNEQFF.

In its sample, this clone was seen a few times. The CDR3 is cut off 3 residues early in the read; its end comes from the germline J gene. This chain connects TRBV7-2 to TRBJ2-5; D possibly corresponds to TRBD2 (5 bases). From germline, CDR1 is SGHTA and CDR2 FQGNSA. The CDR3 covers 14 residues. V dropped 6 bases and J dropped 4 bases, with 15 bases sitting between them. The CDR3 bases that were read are TGTGCCAGCAGTCGAGAGCGGCGTCTAGAGACC. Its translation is CASSRERRLET. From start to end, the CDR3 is CASSRERRLETQYF.

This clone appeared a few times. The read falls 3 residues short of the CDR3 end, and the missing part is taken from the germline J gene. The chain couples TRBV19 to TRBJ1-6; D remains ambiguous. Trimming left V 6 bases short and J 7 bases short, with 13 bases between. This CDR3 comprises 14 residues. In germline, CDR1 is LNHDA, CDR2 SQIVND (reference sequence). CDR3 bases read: TGTGCCAGTAGATCCCTGGGCGAGAATTCACCC. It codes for CASRSLGENSP. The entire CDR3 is CASRSLGENSPLHF.

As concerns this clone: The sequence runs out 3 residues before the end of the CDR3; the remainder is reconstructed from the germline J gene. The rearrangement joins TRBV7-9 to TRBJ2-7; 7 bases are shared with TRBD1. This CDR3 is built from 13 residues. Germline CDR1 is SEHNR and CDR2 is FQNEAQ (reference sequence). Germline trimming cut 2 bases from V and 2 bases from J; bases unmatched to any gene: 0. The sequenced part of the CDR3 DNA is TGTGCCAGCAGCTTACAGGGGGCCTACGAG. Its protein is CASSLQGAYE. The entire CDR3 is CASSLQGAYEQYF.

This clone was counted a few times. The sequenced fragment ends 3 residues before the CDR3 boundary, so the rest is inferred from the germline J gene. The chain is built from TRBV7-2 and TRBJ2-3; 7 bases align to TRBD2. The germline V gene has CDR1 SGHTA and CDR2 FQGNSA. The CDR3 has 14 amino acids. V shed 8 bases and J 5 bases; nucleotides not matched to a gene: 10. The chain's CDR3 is CASRWGGWLDTQYF. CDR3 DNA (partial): TGTGCCAGCCGCTGGGGGGGGTGGTTAGATACG.

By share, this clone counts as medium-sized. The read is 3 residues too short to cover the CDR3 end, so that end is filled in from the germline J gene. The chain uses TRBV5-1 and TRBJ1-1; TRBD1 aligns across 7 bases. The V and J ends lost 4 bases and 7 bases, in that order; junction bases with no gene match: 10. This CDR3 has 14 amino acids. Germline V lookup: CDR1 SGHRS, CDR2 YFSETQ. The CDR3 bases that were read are TGCGCCAGCAGCCCTTCGGACAGGAGACATGAA. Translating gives CASSPSDRRHE. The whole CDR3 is CASSPSDRRHEAFF.

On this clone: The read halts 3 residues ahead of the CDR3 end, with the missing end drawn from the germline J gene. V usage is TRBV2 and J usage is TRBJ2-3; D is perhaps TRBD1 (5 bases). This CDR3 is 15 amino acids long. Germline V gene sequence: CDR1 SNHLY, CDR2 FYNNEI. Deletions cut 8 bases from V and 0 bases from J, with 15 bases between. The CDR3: CASGASFSSTDTQYF. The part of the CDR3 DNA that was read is TGTGCCAGCGGGGCGAGTTTTTCTAGCACAGATACG.

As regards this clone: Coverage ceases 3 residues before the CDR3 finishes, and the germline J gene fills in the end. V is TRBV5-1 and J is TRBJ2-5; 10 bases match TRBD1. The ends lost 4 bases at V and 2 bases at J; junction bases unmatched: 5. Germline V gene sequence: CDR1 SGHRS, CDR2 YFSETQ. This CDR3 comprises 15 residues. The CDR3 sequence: CASSPRTGGQETQYF. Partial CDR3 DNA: TGCGCCAGCAGCCCAAGGACAGGGGGACAAGAGACC.

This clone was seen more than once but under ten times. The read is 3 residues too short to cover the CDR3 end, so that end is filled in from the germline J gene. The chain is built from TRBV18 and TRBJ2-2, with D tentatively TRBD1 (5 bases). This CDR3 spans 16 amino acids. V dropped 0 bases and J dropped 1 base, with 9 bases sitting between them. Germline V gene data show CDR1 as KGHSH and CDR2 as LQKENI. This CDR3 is CASSPPTGRNTGELFF. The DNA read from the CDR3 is TGTGCCAGCTCACCACCAACAGGAAGGAACACCGGGGAG. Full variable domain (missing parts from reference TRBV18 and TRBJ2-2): NAGVMQNPRHLVRRRGQEARLRCSPMKGHSHVYWYRQLPEEGLKFMVYLQKENIIDESGMPKERFSAEFPKEGPSILRIQQVVRGDSAAYFCASSPPTGRNTGELFFGEGSRLTVL.

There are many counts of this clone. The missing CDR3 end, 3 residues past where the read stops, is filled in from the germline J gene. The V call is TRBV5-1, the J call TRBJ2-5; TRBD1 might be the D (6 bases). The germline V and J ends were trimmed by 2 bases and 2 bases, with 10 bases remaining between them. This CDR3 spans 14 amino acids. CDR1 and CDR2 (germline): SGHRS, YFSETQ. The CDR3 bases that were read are TGCGCCAGCAGCTTCGGCCAGGGGCAAGAGACC. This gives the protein CASSFGQGQET. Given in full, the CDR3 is CASSFGQGQETQYF.

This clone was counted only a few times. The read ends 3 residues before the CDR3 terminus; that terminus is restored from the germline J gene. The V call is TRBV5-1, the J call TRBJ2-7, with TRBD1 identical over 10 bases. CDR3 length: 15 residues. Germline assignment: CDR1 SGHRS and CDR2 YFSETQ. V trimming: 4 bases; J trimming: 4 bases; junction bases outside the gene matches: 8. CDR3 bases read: TGCGCCAGCAGCCCGGGCGGGACAGGGGTTTACGAG. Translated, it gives CASSPGGTGVYE. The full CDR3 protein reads CASSPGGTGVYEQYF. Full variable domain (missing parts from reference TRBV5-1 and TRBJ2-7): KAGVTQTPRYLIKTRGQQVTLSCSPISGHRSVSWYQQTPGQGLQFLFEYFSETQRNKGNFPGRFSGRQFSNSRSEMNVSTLELGDSALYLCASSPGGTGVYEQYFGPGTRLTVT.

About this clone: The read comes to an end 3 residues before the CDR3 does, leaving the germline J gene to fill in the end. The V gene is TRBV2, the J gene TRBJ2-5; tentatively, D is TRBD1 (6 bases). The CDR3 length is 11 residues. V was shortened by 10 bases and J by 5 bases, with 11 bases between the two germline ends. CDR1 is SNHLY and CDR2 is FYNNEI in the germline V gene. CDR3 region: CATGVRETQYF. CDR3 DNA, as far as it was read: TGTGCCACAGGGGTGAGGGAGACC.